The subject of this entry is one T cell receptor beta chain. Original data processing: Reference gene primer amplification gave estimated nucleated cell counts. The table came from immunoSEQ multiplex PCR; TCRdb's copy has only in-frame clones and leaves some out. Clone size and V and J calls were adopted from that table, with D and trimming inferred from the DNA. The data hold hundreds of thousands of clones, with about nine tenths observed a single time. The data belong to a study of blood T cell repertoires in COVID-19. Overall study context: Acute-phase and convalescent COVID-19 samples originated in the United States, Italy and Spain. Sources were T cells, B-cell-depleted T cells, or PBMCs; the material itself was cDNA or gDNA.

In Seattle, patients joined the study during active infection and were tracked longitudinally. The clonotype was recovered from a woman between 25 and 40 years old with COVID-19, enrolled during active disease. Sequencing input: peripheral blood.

CDR3 DNA: TGTGCCTGGCGAGGGAGTAGCACGCTTGATACGCAGTATTTT. It specifies CAWRGSSTLDTQYF. The rearrangement joins TRBV30 to TRBJ2-3; maybe TRBD2 (5 bases). Germline V gives CDR1 GTSNPN, CDR2 SVGIG (reference sequence). The CDR3 is made up of 14 amino acids. The ends were cut back, 5 bases at V and 6 bases at J, with 18 bases in the middle.